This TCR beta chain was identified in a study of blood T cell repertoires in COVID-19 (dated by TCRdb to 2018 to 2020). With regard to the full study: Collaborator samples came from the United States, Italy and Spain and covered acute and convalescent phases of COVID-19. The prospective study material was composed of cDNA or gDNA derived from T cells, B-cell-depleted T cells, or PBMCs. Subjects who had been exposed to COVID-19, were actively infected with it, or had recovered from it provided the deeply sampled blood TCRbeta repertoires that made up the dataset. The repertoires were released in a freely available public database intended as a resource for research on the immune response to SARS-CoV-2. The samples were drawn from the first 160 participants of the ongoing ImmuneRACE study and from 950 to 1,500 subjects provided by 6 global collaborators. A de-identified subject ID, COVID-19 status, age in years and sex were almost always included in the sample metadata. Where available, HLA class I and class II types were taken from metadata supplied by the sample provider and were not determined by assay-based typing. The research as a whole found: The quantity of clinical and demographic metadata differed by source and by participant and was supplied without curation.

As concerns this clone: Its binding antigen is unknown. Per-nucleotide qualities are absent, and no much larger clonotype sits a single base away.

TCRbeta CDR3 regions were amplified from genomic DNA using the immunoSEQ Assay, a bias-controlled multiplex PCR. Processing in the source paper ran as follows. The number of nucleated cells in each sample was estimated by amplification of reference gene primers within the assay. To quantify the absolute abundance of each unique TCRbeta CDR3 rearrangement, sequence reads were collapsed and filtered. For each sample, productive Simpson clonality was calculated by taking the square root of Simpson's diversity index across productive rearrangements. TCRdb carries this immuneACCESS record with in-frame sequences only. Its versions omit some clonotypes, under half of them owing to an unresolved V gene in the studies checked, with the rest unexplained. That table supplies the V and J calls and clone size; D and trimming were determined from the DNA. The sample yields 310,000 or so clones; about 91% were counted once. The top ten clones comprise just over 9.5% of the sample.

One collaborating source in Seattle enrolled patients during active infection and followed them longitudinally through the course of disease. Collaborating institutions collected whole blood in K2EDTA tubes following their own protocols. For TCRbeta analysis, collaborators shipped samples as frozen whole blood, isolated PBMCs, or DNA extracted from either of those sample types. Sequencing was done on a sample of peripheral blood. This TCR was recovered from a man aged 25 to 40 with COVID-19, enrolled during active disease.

Read as DNA, the sequence is TGTGCCAGTAGTAAAGTAGCGGCGGATTACGAGCAGTACTTC. Translated, it gives CASSKVAADYEQYF. This chain joins TRBV19 to TRBJ2-7, with TRBD2 perhaps the D gene, on 6 matching bases. V is shortened by 4 bases, J by 4 bases, and the region joining them spans 14 bases. The CDR3 runs 14 amino acids, cysteine and phenylalanine included. Here the CDR3 DNA is all that survives: 42 bases in frame from base 1. CDR1 and CDR2 were assigned from the germline V gene (reference sequence) as LNHDA and SQIVND.